This T cell receptor beta chain derives from a study of T cells in Graves' hyperthyroidism and ophthalmopathy. The CDR3 runs to 16 residues. J gave up 6 bases and V 4 bases, and 6 bases lay outside the gene matches. Germline assignment: CDR1 MGHDK and CDR2 SYGVNS. In making diagnoses, clinical symptoms, serum thyroxine and TRAb, thyroid ultrasound and orbital computed tomography were all used. TCR beta CDR3 sequences were amplified from RNA transcripts. A first-round RT-PCR of the TCR CDR3 used the HTBI primer set. TCRdb re-called the multiplex PCR reads with MiXCR, one entry per CDR3 protein. The sample holds roughly 750,000 distinct CDR3 sequences, roughly 15% seen once.

The sequence was collected from a man between 18 and 35 years old with Graves' hyperthyroidism. The chain employs TRBV25-1 and TRBJ1-6; 10 positions match TRBD1. The sample was blood. CDR3 sequence: CASSVAGTGVNSPLHF. The CDR3 DNA is TGTGCCAGCAGTGTCGCCGGGACAGGGGTTAATTCACCCCTCCACTTT.